A few counts support the clone carrying this T cell receptor beta chain. This sample was included in a study of blood T cells in healthy people across ages. Sample-barcoded 5' priming and a J-beta primer mix drove a second PCR of roughly 7 to 11 cycles. TCRdb re-analysed the 5' RACE reads in MiXCR, keeping a single row per CDR3 protein. The data hold 910,000 or so distinct CDR3 sequences, with approximately 50% observed a single time. Germline V CDR1 and CDR2: LGHNA, YNFKEQ. The CDR3 totals 14 residues. The authors isolated at least 6 million PBMCs per sample. V and J are TRBV4-2 and TRBJ2-7; D unclear. The J call may be mistaken, given a closer DNA end match to TRBJ2-5. The sequence was obtained from a woman aged 55-69 years in good health. Material: blood. The DNA of the CDR3 is TGTGCCAGCAGCCAGGCCCCGGACCCTGAGACCCAGTACTTC. Its translation: CASSQAPDPETQYF.